The 30 T cell receptor beta chains in this list originate from one sample, sequenced in a study of blood T cells in healthy people across ages (dated by TCRdb to between 2015 and 2017). Library preparation used 5' RACE. The sequencer was an Illumina HiSeq 2500. The second PCR ran for about 6 to 12 cycles and used a J-beta primer mix along with a sample-barcoded 5' primer. In-frame beta chains were kept once TCRdb had trimmed the public reads at Q25 with fastp and called clones with MiXCR. Identical CDR3 proteins give one entry, which carries the most common genes and DNA. Here the sample has some 860,000 distinct CDR3 sequences; just over 55% occur a single time. The ten largest clones take up roughly 25% of the sample. What was sequenced was blood. The receptors were gathered from a man aged 35 to 55 in good health.

With respect to this clonotype: At one boundary the junction diverges from the germline segment, which might be a read error. The CDR3 spells CASSGQPDTETFF. DNA for the CDR3: TGTGCCAGCAGTGGACAGCCCGACACTGAAACTTTCTTT. The rearrangement links TRBV6-4 to TRBJ1-1; TRBD1 might be the D (5 bases). Germline assignment: CDR1 MRHNA and CDR2 SNTAGT. This CDR3 comprises 13 residues.

The chain has TRBV6-2 or TRBV6-3 and TRBJ2-7; 11 bases are a match to TRBD2. V dropped 0 bases and J dropped 7; count of bases not matched to a gene: 11. The CDR3 totals 17 residues. Per the germline V gene, CDR1 is MNHEY and CDR2 is SVGEGT. The CDR3 protein is CASSYSPSGGIHNEQYF. As DNA, the CDR3 is TGTGCCAGCAGTTACTCCCCTAGCGGGGGGATACACAATGAGCAGTACTTC.

The chain carries TRBV6-2 or TRBV6-3 and TRBJ1-5; D is unresolved. CDR1 MNHEY and CDR2 SVGEGT come from the germline V gene. The germline V and J ends were trimmed by 9 bases and 3 bases, with 9 bases remaining between them. There are 12 residues in the CDR3. CDR3 sequence reads: CASRTVNQPQHF. The DNA of the CDR3 is TGTGCCAGTCGAACGGTCAATCAGCCCCAGCATTTT.

This chain joins TRBV11-2 and TRBJ2-1, with 8 bases identical to TRBD2. The germline gives CDR1 SGHAT, CDR2 FQNNGV. The CDR3 contains 16 residues. V shed 5 bases, J shed 7 bases, and the junction held 13 bases outside the gene matches. CDR3 nucleotides: TGTGCCAGCAGCCCCGAACAAGCGGGAGTGTCAAATGAGCAGTTCTTC. Protein: CASSPEQAGVSNEQFF. The entire variable domain, with the rest obtained from reference TRBV11-2 and TRBJ2-1, is as follows: EAGVAQSPRYKIIEKRQSVAFWCNPISGHATLYWYQQILGQGPKLLIQFQNNGVVDDSQLPKDRFSAERLKGVDSTLKIQPAKLEDSAVYLCASSPEQAGVSNEQFFGPGTRLTVL.

The chain employs TRBV29-1 and TRBJ2-4; D possibly corresponds to TRBD1 (6 bases). Trimming took 5 bases from V and 13 from J, leaving 18 bases between them. CDR3 length: 12 residues. In germline, CDR1 is SQVTM, CDR2 ANQGSEA. CDR3 loop: CSVNTGPVLQYF. The CDR3 nucleotides are TGCAGCGTTAATACAGGGCCGGTGTTACAGTACTTC. Combining the CDR3 with reference TRBV29-1 and TRBJ2-4 gives the whole variable domain SAVISQKPSRDICQRGTSLTIQCQVDSQVTMMFWYRQQPGQSLTLIATANQGSEATYESGFVIDKFPISRPNLTFSTLTVSNMSPEDSSIYLCSVNTGPVLQYFGAGTRLSVL.

About this clonotype itself: One end of the junction is discordant with germline, which a read error may explain. The chain links TRBV7-7 to TRBJ2-2; TRBD2 might be the D (6 bases). CDR1 is SSHAT and CDR2 is FNYEAQ in the germline V gene (reference sequence). The CDR3 sequence is 16 residues long. CDR3 coding DNA: TGTGCTAGCAGCTTAGCGGCCGCCCTGGGTGTCGGGGAGCTGTTTTTT. Translating it yields CASSLAAALGVGELFF. The full variable domain, its missing parts supplied by reference TRBV7-7 and TRBJ2-2, is GAGVSQSPRYKVTKRGQDVTLRCDPISSHATLYWYQQALGQGPEFLTYFNYEAQPDKSGLPSDRFSAERPEGSISTLTIQRTEQRDSAMYRCASSLAAALGVGELFFGEGSRLTVL.

DNA of the CDR3: TGCGCCAGCGAAACCGGCGGGAGGAAAGAGACCCAGTACTTC. Encoded protein: CASETGGRKETQYF. This chain links TRBV5-1 with TRBJ2-5; TRBD2 matches 8 bases. This CDR3 contains 14 residues. CDR1 and CDR2 from the germline V gene are SGHRS and YFSETQ. Trimming removed 7 bases from V and 3 bases from J; junction bases left unmatched: 8. Full variable domain (remainder filled in from reference TRBV5-1 and TRBJ2-5): KAGVTQTPRYLIKTRGQQVTLSCSPISGHRSVSWYQQTPGQGLQFLFEYFSETQRNKGNFPGRFSGRQFSNSRSEMNVSTLELGDSALYLCASETGGRKETQYFGPGTRLLVL.

This clonotype showed up just a few times. J is TRBJ2-1 and V is TRBV6-2 or TRBV6-3; 14 positions agree with TRBD2. The CDR3 is 20 residues long. CDR1 MNHEY and CDR2 SVGEGT come from the germline V gene. The trim removed 4 bases at V and 0 bases at J, leaving 11 bases unmatched. The chain's CDR3 is CASSFIRGTSGGSSYNEQFF. For the CDR3, the DNA is TGTGCCAGCAGTTTTATTCGAGGGACTAGCGGGGGAAGCTCCTACAATGAGCAGTTCTTC.

With regard to this clonotype: One end of the junction fails to match germline, which may point to a read error. V and J are TRBV25-1 and TRBJ2-7; 7 nucleotides match TRBD2. CDR1 and CDR2 (germline): MGHDK, SYGVNS. The CDR3 contains 16 residues. The CDR3 reads CGSSEWGAGSSYEQYF. Written as DNA, the CDR3 is TGTGGCAGCAGTGAATGGGGAGCGGGGAGCTCCTACGAGCAGTACTTC.

The chain couples TRBV7-8 to TRBJ2-3; 7 bases line up with TRBD1. The CDR3 extends over 14 amino acids. Germline V gene lookup returns CDR1 SGHVS and CDR2 FQNEAQ. The V segment lost 5 bases and the J segment 5 bases; nucleotides outside the gene matches: 7. CDR3 nucleotides: TGTGCCAGCAGCCAGAGAGGGACAGTAGATACGCAGTATTTT. Translated, it gives CASSQRGTVDTQYF.

This clonotype was counted a few times. J is TRBJ2-1 and V is TRBV7-2; possible D gene TRBD1, 5 bases. Germline CDR1 and CDR2: SGHTA and FQGNSA. V was pared by 6 bases and J by 4 bases, with 10 bases between. The CDR3 totals 13 residues. CDR3 nucleotide sequence: TGTGCCAGCAGTTCCAGGGTTTACAATGAGCAGTTCTTC. Protein sequence: CASSSRVYNEQFF.

V and J are TRBV9 and TRBJ2-3; TRBD1 might be the D (6 bases). Per the germline V gene, CDR1 is SGDLS and CDR2 is YYNGEE. V lost 1 base and J 6 bases, leaving 15 bases between the germline ends. The CDR3 extends over 15 amino acids. CDR3 in amino acids: CASSVLGQGMDTQYF. The DNA for the CDR3 is TGTGCCAGCAGCGTATTAGGGCAGGGGATGGATACGCAGTATTTT.

The chain uses TRBV11-1 and TRBJ2-1, with D hard to call. The tail of the sequence fits TRBJ2-7 better, so the J call may be wrong. There are 14 residues in the CDR3. In germline, CDR1 is SGHAT, CDR2 FQDESV (reference sequence). CDR3 coding DNA: TGTGCCAGCAGCTTATACTATTCCTACAATGAGCAGTACTTC. Translated: CASSLYYSYNEQYF.

The rearrangement uses TRBV12-3 or TRBV12-4 and TRBJ1-1; D gene uncertain. The CDR3 consists of 13 residues. V lost 6 bases, J lost 5 bases, and 13 bases lay in between. CDR3 sequence reads: CASSSGMGTEAFF. The CDR3 DNA follows: TGTGCCAGCAGCTCCGGCATGGGGACTGAAGCTTTCTTT.

This clonotype showed up just once. The V gene is TRBV20-1, the J gene TRBJ1-5, with D maybe TRBD1 (6 bases). Trimming took off 6 bases at V and 3 bases at J, with 18 bases between the two ends. Germline V lookup: CDR1 DFQATT, CDR2 SNEGSKA (reference sequence). The CDR3 runs 15 residues. The CDR3 region is CSARPGQATNQPQHF. Written as DNA, the CDR3 is TGCAGTGCGCGTCCGGGACAAGCAACCAATCAGCCCCAGCATTTT.

The chain uses TRBV7-9 and TRBJ1-2, with 7 bases matching TRBD1. Germline CDR1 SEHNR, CDR2 FQNEAQ (reference sequence). With 4 bases clipped from V and 8 bases from J, the junction kept 13 bases outside the gene matches. This CDR3 contains 15 residues. In nucleotides, the CDR3 is TGTGCCAGCAGCTCATCAACCGGACAGGCGGGCGGCTACACCTTC. This translates into CASSSSTGQAGGYTF.

V gene TRBV7-2 combines with J gene TRBJ2-5; maybe TRBD1 (5 bases). The DNA matches TRBJ2-7 better at its end, which makes the J call doubtful. Germline V gives CDR1 SGHTA, CDR2 FQGNSA. The CDR3 has 13 amino acids. Written as DNA, the CDR3 is TGTGCCAGCAGCTTAGCAGGCAGGGACGAGCAGTACTTC. This codes for CASSLAGRDEQYF.

The J gene is TRBJ1-2, the V gene TRBV7-2, with TRBD1 as a possible D gene (6 bases). Trimming removed 5 bases at V and 4 bases at J, with 11 bases between. Germline V gene sequence: CDR1 SGHTA, CDR2 FQGNSA. This CDR3 comprises 13 residues. The CDR3 DNA follows: TGTGCCAGCAGCCAGATGGGGGCCTATGGCTACACCTTC. It encodes CASSQMGAYGYTF.

The V call is TRBV20-1, the J call TRBJ2-1, with 8 bases matching TRBD2. Germline V gene data show CDR1 as DFQATT and CDR2 as SNEGSKA (reference sequence). With V trimmed by 5 bases and J by 6 bases, 3 bases remained unmatched. The CDR3 is 12 residues long. The CDR3 sequence: CSASLAVNEQFF. The CDR3 DNA follows: TGCAGTGCTTCACTAGCGGTCAATGAGCAGTTCTTC.

The chain joins TRBV25-1 to TRBJ1-1; D gene unclear. Trimming removed 7 bases from V and 4 bases from J, with 7 bases in between. Per the germline V gene, CDR1 is MGHDK and CDR2 is SYGVNS. The CDR3 consists of 11 residues. The CDR3 DNA sequence: TGTGCCAGCAATTATGGCACTGAAGCTTTCTTT. It is translated as CASNYGTEAFF.

The chain joins TRBV12-3 or TRBV12-4 to TRBJ1-5; D is unclear. The V end lost 5 bases, the J end lost 0 bases, and 8 bases lay between the germline ends. This CDR3 region has 14 residues. CDR3 in DNA: TGTGCCAGCAGTCCTCCCAATAGCAATCAGCCCCAGCATTTT. Translated: CASSPPNSNQPQHF.

The V call is TRBV7-9, the J call TRBJ1-4; D is unclear. The CDR3 totals 13 residues. Trimming removed 4 bases from V and 5 bases from J, with 8 bases in between. CDR1 SEHNR and CDR2 FQNEAQ come from the germline V gene (reference sequence). The DNA for the CDR3 is TGTGCCAGCAGCTCCTATCAAAATGAAAAACTGTTTTTT. Encoded protein: CASSSYQNEKLFF. The variable domain in full, completed from reference TRBV7-9 and TRBJ1-4, reads DTGVSQNPRHKITKRGQNVTFRCDPISEHNRLYWYRQTLGQGPEFLTYFQNEAQLEKSRLLSDRFSAERPKGSFSTLEIQRTEQGDSAMYLCASSSYQNEKLFFGSGTQLSVL.

Many counts were recorded for this clonotype. The chain has TRBV12-3 or TRBV12-4 and TRBJ2-3; D is undetermined. V lost 6 bases and J 3 bases, leaving 10 bases between the germline ends. This CDR3 has 13 residues. CDR3 in DNA: TGTGCCAGCAGCCCAGGTCGTACAGATACGCAGTATTTT. Its protein is CASSPGRTDTQYF.

The genes are TRBV20-1 and TRBJ2-7; TRBD2 agrees at 9 bases. Trimming at V came to 3 bases and at J to 4 bases, leaving 4 bases not matched to a gene. The CDR3 spans 13 residues. Germline CDR1 is DFQATT and CDR2 is SNEGSKA (reference sequence). The CDR3 loop is CSARATSGYEQYF. CDR3 nucleotides: TGCAGTGCTAGGGCGACTAGCGGTTACGAGCAGTACTTC.

The chain employs TRBV6-5 and TRBJ2-5; 9 nucleotides agree with TRBD1. The V segment lost 5 bases and the J segment 4 bases; nucleotides outside the gene matches: 5. CDR1 is MNHEY, CDR2 SVGAGI, per germline. This CDR3 comprises 14 residues. CDR3 loop: CASSTGTGRETQYF. The CDR3, as DNA: TGTGCCAGCAGTACAGGGACAGGGCGAGAGACCCAGTACTTC.

This clonotype appeared a few times. The V and J genes are TRBV5-1 and TRBJ2-7; D unclear. V was trimmed by 0 bases and J by 5 bases, leaving 6 bases between them. CDR1 and CDR2 (germline): SGHRS, YFSETQ. The CDR3 is made up of 12 amino acids. CDR3 region: CASSLGVDEQYF. The CDR3 DNA sequence: TGCGCCAGCAGCTTGGGGGTCGACGAGCAGTACTTC.

The rearrangement links TRBV29-1 to TRBJ2-1; 10 bases fit TRBD2. The CDR3 spans 17 residues. Trimming cost V 4 bases and J 0 bases; bases outside gene matches: 9. Germline V gene lookup returns CDR1 SQVTM and CDR2 ANQGSEA. The CDR3, as DNA: TGCAGCGTTGTCGGCCTAGCGGGAGAGGTCTCCTACAATGAGCAGTTCTTC. Translated, it gives CSVVGLAGEVSYNEQFF.

This chain joins TRBV29-1 and TRBJ2-3; weak D call: TRBD2 (6 bases). The CDR3 contains 13 residues. The germline V gene encodes CDR1 SQVTM and CDR2 ANQGSEA. V was clipped by 3 bases and J by 6 bases, with 13 bases between them. This chain's CDR3 is CSVDVGTGDTQYF. The CDR3 coding sequence is TGCAGCGTTGATGTGGGGACTGGGGATACGCAGTATTTT.

This clonotype was seen at least ten times. V usage is TRBV28 and J usage is TRBJ2-5, with 11 bases fitting TRBD2. The CDR3 contains 19 residues. Germline CDR1 reads MDHEN; CDR2 reads SYDVKM. The ends lost 5 bases at V and 0 bases at J; junction bases unmatched: 14. This CDR3 reads CASSPGRGTSGGNQETQYF. CDR3 sequence (DNA): TGTGCCAGCAGTCCCGGTAGAGGGACTAGCGGAGGGAACCAAGAGACCCAGTACTTC.

The gene calls are TRBV5-5 and TRBJ1-6; D is ambiguous. V was shortened by 0 bases and J by 6 bases, with 10 bases between the two germline ends. Germline V gene sequence: CDR1 SGHKS, CDR2 YYEKEE (reference sequence). The CDR3 is 15 residues long. CDR3: CASSLAGGPNSPLHF. CDR3 coding DNA: TGTGCCAGCAGCTTGGCAGGCGGACCTAATTCACCCCTCCACTTT. Drawing the rest from reference TRBV5-5 and TRBJ1-6, the complete variable domain is DAGVTQSPTHLIKTRGQQVTLRCSPISGHKSVSWYQQVLGQGPQFIFQYYEKEERGRGNFPDRFSARQFPNYSSELNVNALLLGDSALYLCASSLAGGPNSPLHFGNGTRLTVT.